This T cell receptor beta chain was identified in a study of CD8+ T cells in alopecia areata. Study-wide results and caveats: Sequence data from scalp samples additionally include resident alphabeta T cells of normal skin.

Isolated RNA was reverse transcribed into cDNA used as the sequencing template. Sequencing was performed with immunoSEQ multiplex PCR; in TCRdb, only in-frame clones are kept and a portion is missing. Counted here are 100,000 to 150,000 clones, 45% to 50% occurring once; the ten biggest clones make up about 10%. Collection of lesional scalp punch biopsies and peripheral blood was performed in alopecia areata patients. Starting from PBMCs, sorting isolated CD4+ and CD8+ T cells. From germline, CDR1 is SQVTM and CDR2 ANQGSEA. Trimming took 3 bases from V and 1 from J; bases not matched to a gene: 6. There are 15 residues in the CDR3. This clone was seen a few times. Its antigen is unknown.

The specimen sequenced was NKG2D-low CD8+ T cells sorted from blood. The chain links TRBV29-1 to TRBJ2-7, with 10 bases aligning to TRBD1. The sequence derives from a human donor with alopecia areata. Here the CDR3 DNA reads TGCAGCGTTGAGTCCCGGGACAGGGGATCCTACGAGCAGTACTTC. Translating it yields CSVESRDRGSYEQYF.